One T cell receptor (beta chain) is described in this entry. Its antigen is unidentified. This sample is part of a study of Ad26.COV2.S vaccination and SARS-CoV-2 variants. Whole-study findings and limits: Vaccine recipients and placebo recipients showed similar non-spike TCR breadth.

The CDR3 extends over 17 amino acids. The germline CDR1 and CDR2 sequences are GTSNPN and SVGIG (reference sequence). Losses at the gene ends were 4 bases for V and 5 bases for J; bases not matched to a gene: 16. Documented treatment: around 19 received Ad26.COV2.S at low or high dose, single or two shots; about 5 received placebo; per-sample allocation not given. The study sampled participants on day 63 after the first vaccine or placebo injection. An Ad26 vector that expressed Wuhan-strain SARS-CoV-2 spike constituted the vaccine. Libraries were prepared by immunoSEQ multiplex PCR; TCRdb keeps only in-frame clonotypes and omits some of them. The sample gives 300,000 to 400,000 clones, about 82% of which show up once; approximately 2% is in the top ten.

This TCR was sampled from a person between 18 and 59 years old who received the Ad26.COV2.S COVID-19 vaccine or a placebo. Specimen: peripheral blood, collected in a trial of Ad26.COV2.S vaccine versus placebo. The V call is TRBV30, the J call TRBJ2-5; 10 bases line up with TRBD2. CDR3 nucleotide sequence: TGTGCCTGGACCACTGTCGCTAGCGGGGGATACGGGGAGACCCAGTACTTC. Its translation: CAWTTVASGGYGETQYF.